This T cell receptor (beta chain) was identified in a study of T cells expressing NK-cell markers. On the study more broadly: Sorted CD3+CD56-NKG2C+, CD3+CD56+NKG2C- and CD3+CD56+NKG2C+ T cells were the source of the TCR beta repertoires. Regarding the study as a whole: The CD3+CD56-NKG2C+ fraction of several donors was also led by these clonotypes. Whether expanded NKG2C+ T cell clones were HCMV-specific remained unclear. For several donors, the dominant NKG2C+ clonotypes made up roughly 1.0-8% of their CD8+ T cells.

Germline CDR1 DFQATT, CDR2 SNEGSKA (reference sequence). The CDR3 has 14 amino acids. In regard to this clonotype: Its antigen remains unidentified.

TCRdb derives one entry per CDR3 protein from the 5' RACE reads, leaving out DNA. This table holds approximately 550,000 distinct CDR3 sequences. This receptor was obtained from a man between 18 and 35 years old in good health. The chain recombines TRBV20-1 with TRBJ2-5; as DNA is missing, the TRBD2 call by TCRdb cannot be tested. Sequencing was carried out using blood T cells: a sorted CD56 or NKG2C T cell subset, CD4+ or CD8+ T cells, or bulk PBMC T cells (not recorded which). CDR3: CSARALAGTETQYF.